The 8 T cell receptor beta chains reported below all come from one sample, sequenced in a study of T-cell reconstitution after alpha-beta-depleted transplantation in children. A library of TCRbeta sequences, prepared with unique molecular identifiers, was generated. From the PCR reads, TCRdb called clonotypes with MiXCR, one entry per CDR3 protein. The sample lists 300,000 to 400,000 distinct CDR3 sequences, 13% occurring once. Source: PBMCs, taken from the stem cell graft. The receptors stem from a human donor who donated a stem cell graft to a child with Fanconi anemia.

In this sample, this clonotype turned up many times. The chain has TRBV27 and TRBJ2-1, with D possibly TRBD1 on 6 matching bases. V lost 0 bases and J lost 8, with 17 bases in between. CDR1 MNHEY and CDR2 SMNVEV come from the germline V gene (reference sequence). This CDR3 comprises 16 residues. This chain's CDR3 is CASSLSAGEYADEQFF. In nucleotides, the CDR3 is TGTGCCAGCAGTTTATCGGCAGGGGAGTACGCGGATGAGCAGTTCTTC.

This clonotype was observed many times. V gene TRBV5-1 combines with J gene TRBJ2-7; 13 bases line up with TRBD2. CDR3 size: 17 residues. Germline CDR1 and CDR2: SGHRS and YFSETQ. The trim removed 4 bases at V and 1 base at J, leaving 8 bases unmatched. In DNA, the CDR3 is TGCGCCAGCAGCCACGGACTAGCGGGGGCCTCTTCCTACGAGCAGTACTTC. This codes for CASSHGLAGASSYEQYF.

This clonotype appeared a few times. The chain uses TRBV11-2 and TRBJ2-2, with TRBD1 identical over 7 bases. The CDR3 has 18 amino acids. V trimming: 6 bases; J trimming: 3 bases; junction bases outside the gene matches: 16. Germline V CDR1 and CDR2: SGHAT, FQNNGV. Here the CDR3 DNA reads TGTGCCAGCAGTACCGGGACAGTCTCTTACTCGGACACCGGGGAGCTGTTTTTT. Amino acid sequence: CASSTGTVSYSDTGELFF.

This clonotype was found a few times. The chain couples TRBV6-2 or TRBV6-3 to TRBJ1-5; no reliable D call. The CDR3 covers 15 residues. With 7 bases removed from V and 4 bases from J, the gap between germline ends came to 17 bases. Germline CDR1 MNHEY, CDR2 SVGEGT. The DNA of the CDR3 is TGTGCCAGCAACCCAATCGACGCCTTAAATCAGCCCCAGCATTTT. The encoded protein is CASNPIDALNQPQHF.

This clonotype was seen only a few times. The V gene is TRBV5-1, the J gene TRBJ2-1; no clear D gene. Germline V lookup: CDR1 SGHRS, CDR2 YFSETQ. The CDR3 loop spans 13 amino acids. Between the trimmed V and J ends, which lost 0 bases and 7 bases, there was a span of 8 bases. The CDR3 sequence: CASSLASGNEQFF. CDR3 sequence (DNA): TGCGCCAGCAGCTTGGCCAGTGGGAATGAGCAGTTCTTC.

The V and J genes are TRBV12-3 or TRBV12-4 and TRBJ2-5; D uncertain. The germline V and J ends were trimmed by 5 bases and 2 bases, with 9 bases remaining between them. The CDR3 extends over 13 amino acids. DNA for the CDR3: TGTGCCAGCAGTGAGGCCGCACAAGAGACCCAGTACTTC. It codes for CASSEAAQETQYF.

This clonotype was detected ten times or more. V is TRBV10-3 and J is TRBJ2-1, with a weak D call TRBD2 (5 bases). The V gene lost 3 bases and the J gene lost 9 bases, with 9 bases spanning the gap. Germline CDR1 and CDR2: ENHRY and SYGVKD. The CDR3 contains 12 residues. CDR3 residues: CAISDQRSEQFF. The CDR3 nucleotides are TGTGCCATCAGTGATCAGCGGTCTGAGCAGTTCTTC.

The genes are TRBV20-1 and TRBJ1-1; unclear D gene. The germline gives CDR1 DFQATT, CDR2 SNEGSKA (reference sequence). This CDR3 is built from 11 residues. The V end was cut by 2 bases, the J end by 4 bases, with 5 bases between. The CDR3 DNA reads TGCAGTGCTAGATTCATCACTGAAGCTTTCTTT. As protein: CSARFITEAFF.